This entry is about one TCR beta chain. The antigen is not known. Germline CDR1 is SGHNT and CDR2 is YYREEE (reference sequence). The V and J ends lost 0 bases and 0 bases respectively, with 9 bases between them. The CDR3 covers 15 residues. This specimen belongs to a study of T cell responses to AZD1222 COVID-19 vaccine. Study context: Samples with a second dose at about 4 or about 12 weeks were pooled together.

Study observations and caveats: White British donors predominated, females outnumbered males, and clonal diversity was possibly underestimated. The number of AZD1222 recipients seropositive at baseline was only six.

Using immunoSEQ multiplex PCR, the repertoire was profiled, and TCRdb retains in-frame clones only, with some absent. The data show roughly 190,000 clones, around 92% seen once. The sample was peripheral blood, taken on day 0 of AZD1222 vaccination. V gene TRBV5-4 combines with J gene TRBJ1-1; D is ambiguous. The sequence derives from an adult in good health. CDR3 loop: CASSLEAGLNTEAFF. DNA for the CDR3: TGTGCCAGCAGCTTGGAGGCGGGGTTGAACACTGAAGCTTTCTTT.